This TCR beta chain was sequenced during a study of blood T cell repertoires in COVID-19. Per the original methods: Amplifying reference gene primers gave estimates of nucleated cell counts. Sequenced by immunoSEQ multiplex PCR; TCRdb stores in-frame clones only, minus some. The DNA was the basis for D and trimming; V, J and clone size are from that table. The sample lists over 200,000 clones; 81% were seen once. Germline loops: CDR1 MDHEN, CDR2 SYDVKM. V trimming: 6 bases; J trimming: 1 base; junction bases outside the gene matches: 11. The CDR3 is 18 residues long. This clone occurred a few times. The sequencing input was PBMCs or T cells enriched from blood (not recorded which). This clonotype was sampled from a woman between 50 and 59 years old with acute COVID-19. V is TRBV28 and J is TRBJ1-5, with 11 bases that match TRBD1. For the CDR3, the DNA is TGTGCCAGCAGAAACACCGGACAGGGGGCGCGGAGCAATCAGCCCCAGCATTTT. This codes for CASRNTGQGARSNQPQHF.